The T cell receptor (beta chain) under discussion was sequenced for a study of OX40 agonist ivuxolimab in advanced cancers. The junction had 3 bases not matched to a gene; V was cut back by 0 bases and J by 0 bases. This CDR3 region has 16 residues. Looked up from germline, CDR1 is SGHRS and CDR2 is YFSETQ. Here immunoSEQ multiplex PCR was the method, and the copy in TCRdb shows in-frame clones only, minus some. The sample contains just over 60,000 clones, roughly 90% of which appear only once. The sample here was CD4+ or CD8+ T cells sorted from blood, taken in a trial of the OX40 agonist ivuxolimab. The clonotype comes from an adult with an advanced solid tumor such as melanoma, head and neck, liver or kidney cancer. The chain employs TRBV5-1 and TRBJ1-3, with 7 bases lining up with TRBD1. The CDR3 loop reads CASSLEQGNSGNTIYF. The CDR3 DNA reads as TGCGCCAGCAGCTTGGAACAGGGGAACTCTGGAAACACCATATATTTT.